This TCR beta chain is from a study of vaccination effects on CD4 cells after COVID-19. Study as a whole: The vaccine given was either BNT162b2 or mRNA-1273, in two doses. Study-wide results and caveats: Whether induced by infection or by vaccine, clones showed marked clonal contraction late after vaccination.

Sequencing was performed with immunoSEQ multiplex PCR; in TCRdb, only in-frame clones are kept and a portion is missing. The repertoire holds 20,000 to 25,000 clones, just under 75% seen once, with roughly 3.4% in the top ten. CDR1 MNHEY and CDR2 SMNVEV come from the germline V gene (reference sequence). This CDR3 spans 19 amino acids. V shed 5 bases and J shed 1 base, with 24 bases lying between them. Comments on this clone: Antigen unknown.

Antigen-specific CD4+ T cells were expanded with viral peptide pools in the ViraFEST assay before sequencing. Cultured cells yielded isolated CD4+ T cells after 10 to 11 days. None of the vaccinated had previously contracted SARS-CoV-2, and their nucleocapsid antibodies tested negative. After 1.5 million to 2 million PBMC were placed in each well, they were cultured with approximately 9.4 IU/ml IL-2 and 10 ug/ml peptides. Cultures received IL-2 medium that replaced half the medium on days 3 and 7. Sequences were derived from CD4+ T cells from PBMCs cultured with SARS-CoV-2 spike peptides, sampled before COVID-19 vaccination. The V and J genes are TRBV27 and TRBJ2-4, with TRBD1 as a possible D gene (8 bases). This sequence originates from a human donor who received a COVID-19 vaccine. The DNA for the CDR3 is TGTGCCAGCAGTCGTGGACAGGGAGGGGGAGGGCCTGCCAAAAACATTCAGTACTTC. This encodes CASSRGQGGGGPAKNIQYF.